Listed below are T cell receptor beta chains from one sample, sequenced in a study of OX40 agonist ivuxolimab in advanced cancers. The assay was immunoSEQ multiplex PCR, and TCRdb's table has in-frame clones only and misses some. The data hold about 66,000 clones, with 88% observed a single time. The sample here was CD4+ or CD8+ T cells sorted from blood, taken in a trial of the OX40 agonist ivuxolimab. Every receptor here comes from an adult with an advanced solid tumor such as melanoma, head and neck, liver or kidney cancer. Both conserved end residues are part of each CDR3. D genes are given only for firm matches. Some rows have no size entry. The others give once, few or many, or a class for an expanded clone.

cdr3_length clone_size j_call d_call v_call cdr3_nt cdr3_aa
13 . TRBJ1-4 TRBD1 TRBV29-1 TGCAGCGTCCCAGGGGGGTTTCATGAAAAACTGTTTTTT CSVPGGFHEKLFF
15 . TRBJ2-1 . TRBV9 TGTGCCAGCAGCGTAGGATCTAGCTTCGCCAATGAGCAGTTCTTC CASSVGSSFANEQFF
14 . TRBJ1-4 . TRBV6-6 TGTGCCAGCAGGTTCGGGCATCAAGATGAAAAACTGTTTTTT CASRFGHQDEKLFF
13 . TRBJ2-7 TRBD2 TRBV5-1 TGCGCCAGCAGTTGGACTAGTTTCGACGAGCAGTACTTC CASSWTSFDEQYF
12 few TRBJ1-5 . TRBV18 TGTGCCAGCTCCTTAGACAATCAGCCCCAGCATTTT CASSLDNQPQHF
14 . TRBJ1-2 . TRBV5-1 TGCGCCAGCAGCTTGCTAGGGGTTAACTATGGCTACACCTTC CASSLLGVNYGYTF
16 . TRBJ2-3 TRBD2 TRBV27 TGTGCCAGCAGTTTAGGAGGCGGGAGGGTGACAGATACGCAGTATTTT CASSLGGGRVTDTQYF
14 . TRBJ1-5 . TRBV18 TGTGCCAGCTCACCAGAAGGTGATAATCAGCCCCAGCATTTT CASSPEGDNQPQHF
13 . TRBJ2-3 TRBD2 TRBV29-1 TGCAGCGTTGAGGGTCGGGAGGGAAATACGCAGTATTTT CSVEGREGNTQYF
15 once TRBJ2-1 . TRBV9 TGTGCCAGCAGCGAGGGTCTAGCTACCTACAATGAGCAGTTCTTC CASSEGLATYNEQFF
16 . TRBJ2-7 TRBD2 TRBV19 TGTGCCAGTAGTATCCTAGGACTAGCGGGAGTTGACGAGCAGTACTTC CASSILGLAGVDEQYF
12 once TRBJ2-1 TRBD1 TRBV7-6 TGTGCCAGCAGCAGGACAGGTAATGAGCAGTTCTTC CASSRTGNEQFF
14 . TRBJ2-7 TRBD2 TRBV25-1 TGTGCCACCCAGCTAGCGGGAGGCCCTTACGAGCAGTACTTC CATQLAGGPYEQYF
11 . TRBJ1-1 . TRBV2 TGTGCCAGCACAGGGAACACTGAAGCTTTCTTT CASTGNTEAFF
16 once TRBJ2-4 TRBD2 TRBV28 TGTGCCAGCAGTTTCTTAAAGCGGGATTTCAAAAACATTCAGTACTTC CASSFLKRDFKNIQYF
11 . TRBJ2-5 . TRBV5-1 TGCGCCAGCAGCGGAGAAGAGACCCAGTACTTC CASSGEETQYF
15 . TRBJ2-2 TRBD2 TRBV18 TGTGCCAGCTCACCTTTTGGACTAGCGGGAAAGGAGCTGTTTTTT CASSPFGLAGKELFF
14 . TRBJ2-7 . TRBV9 TGTGCCAGCAGCCCCCGAACCTCCCATCTAGAGCAGTACTTC CASSPRTSHLEQYF
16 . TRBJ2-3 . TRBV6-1 TGTGCCAGCAGTGAAAGTGGCGGGCAAGGCACAGATACGCAGTATTTT CASSESGGQGTDTQYF
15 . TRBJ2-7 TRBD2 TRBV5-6 TGTGCCAGCAGCCGTAGGGACTGGCGGGGGTTCGAGCAGTACTTC CASSRRDWRGFEQYF
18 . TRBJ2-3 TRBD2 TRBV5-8 TGTGCCAGCAGCTTGGCCCAGGGGACTAGCGGATTCACAGATACGCAGTATTTT CASSLAQGTSGFTDTQYF
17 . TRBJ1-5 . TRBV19 TGTGCCAGTAGTAGGACTTCTAGGCGAGAAAGCAATCAGCCCCAGCATTTT CASSRTSRRESNQPQHF
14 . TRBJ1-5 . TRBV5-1 TGCGCCAGCAGCGAGGGATTGAGCAATCAGCCCCAGCATTTT CASSEGLSNQPQHF
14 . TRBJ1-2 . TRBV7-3 TGTGCCAGCGGCCCGTCGCGGGACACCTATGGCTACACCTTC CASGPSRDTYGYTF
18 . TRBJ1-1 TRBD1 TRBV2 TGTGCCAGCAGTGTGATCGGCCGACAGGGTATACCGAACACTGAAGCTTTCTTT CASSVIGRQGIPNTEAFF
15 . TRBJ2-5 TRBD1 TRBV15 TGTGCCACCAGCGGGGGACAGGGGGCAGGGGAGACCCAGTACTTC CATSGGQGAGETQYF
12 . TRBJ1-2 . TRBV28 TGTGCCAGCACACGTTCAGGGTTGGGCTACACCTTC CASTRSGLGYTF
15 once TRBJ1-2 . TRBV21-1 TGTGCCAGCCCCCTGTTGAGGCGGAATAACTATGGCTACACCTTC CASPLLRRNNYGYTF
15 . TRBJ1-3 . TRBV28 TGTGCCAGCAGTGTGGGGAAGGCTACTGGAAACACCATATATTTT CASSVGKATGNTIYF
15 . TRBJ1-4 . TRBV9 TGTGCCAGCAGCGCCAGACAGTTAGACAATGAAAAACTGTTTTTT CASSARQLDNEKLFF
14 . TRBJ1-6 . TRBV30 TGTGCCTGGAGGCTGGGGGACTATAATTCACCCCTCCACTTT CAWRLGDYNSPLHF
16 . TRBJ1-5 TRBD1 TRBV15 TGTGCCACCAGCAGGGGGGACAGCCTCCAAAATCAGCCCCAGCATTTT CATSRGDSLQNQPQHF
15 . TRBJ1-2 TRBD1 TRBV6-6 TGTGCCAGCAGTTACCAGCCGGGACAGGGATATGGCTACACCTTC CASSYQPGQGYGYTF
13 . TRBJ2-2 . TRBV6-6 TGTGCCAGCAGTTTCGGCGACACCGGGGAGCTGTTTTTT CASSFGDTGELFF
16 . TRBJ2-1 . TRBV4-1 TGCGCCAGCAGCCAAGTATACCTGGGCTCCTACAATGAGCAGTTCTTC CASSQVYLGSYNEQFF
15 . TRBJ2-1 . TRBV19 TGTGCCAGTAGTATTCAGGCGAGCTCCTACAATGAGCAGTTCTTC CASSIQASSYNEQFF
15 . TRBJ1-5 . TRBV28 TGTGCCAGCAGTTTAGATCCACAAAGCAATCAGCCCCAGCATTTT CASSLDPQSNQPQHF
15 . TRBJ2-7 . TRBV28 TGTGCCAGCAGTTTGAGTAGCGCGAGCTCCTACGAGCAGTACTTC CASSLSSASSYEQYF
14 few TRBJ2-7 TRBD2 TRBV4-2 TGTGCCAGCAGCGGACTAAACGGGGGGAACGAGCAGTACTTC CASSGLNGGNEQYF
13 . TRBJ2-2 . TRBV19 TGTGCCAGTAGTATTACGGGTGGGCGGGAGCTGTTTTTT CASSITGGRELFF
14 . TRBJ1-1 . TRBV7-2 TGTGCCAGCAGCCTGACAGCAATTTCCACTGAAGCTTTCTTT CASSLTAISTEAFF
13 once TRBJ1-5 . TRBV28 TGTGCCAGCCTGCTGGGGCTGATAGGGCCCCAGCATTTT CASLLGLIGPQHF
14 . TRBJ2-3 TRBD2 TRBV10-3 TGTGCCGGACGGCCCGGGGGGAGCACAGATACGCAGTATTTT CAGRPGGSTDTQYF
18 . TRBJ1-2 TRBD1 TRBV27 TGTGCCAGCATTCCTTCCGGGACAGGGCCCCGAGGGGACTATGGCTACACCTTC CASIPSGTGPRGDYGYTF
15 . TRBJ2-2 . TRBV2 TGTGCCAGCAGTGGGTCGGGACTGAACACCGGGGAGCTGTTTTTT CASSGSGLNTGELFF
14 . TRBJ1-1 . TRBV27 TGTGCCAGCAGTCCCACACGGGTGAACACTGAAGCTTTCTTT CASSPTRVNTEAFF
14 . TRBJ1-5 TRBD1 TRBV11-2 TGTGCCAGCAGCCCCGGGACAGGGAATCAGCCCCAGCATTTT CASSPGTGNQPQHF
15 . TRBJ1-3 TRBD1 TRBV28 TGTGCCAGCAGGCGCGACAGGGGGCGGAGAAACACCATATATTTT CASRRDRGRRNTIYF
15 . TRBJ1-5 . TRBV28 TGTGCCAGCAGTTTAAGTGACAGCCCCCATCAGCCCCAGCATTTT CASSLSDSPHQPQHF
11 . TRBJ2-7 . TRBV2 TGTGCCAGCAGGATGGGACAAGAGCAGTACTTC CASRMGQEQYF